This is a list of T cell receptor beta chains from one sample in a study of T cells in Graves' hyperthyroidism and ophthalmopathy. TCRdb ran MiXCR on the multiplex PCR reads and lists one entry per CDR3 protein. Of around 700,000 distinct CDR3 sequences in the sample, 30% to 40% were seen once. The specimen sequenced was blood. The receptor source for this set is a woman aged 40 to 50 with Graves' hyperthyroidism. The conserved cysteine and the conserved F or W are not part of the CDR3 here.

J: TRBJ2-7; V: TRBV7-2; CDR3: ASSLVGQYYEQY
J: TRBJ2-5; V: TRBV7-9; CDR3: ASSSSLGQETQY
J: TRBJ1-2; V: TRBV14; CDR3: ASSHIGDRENYGYT
J: TRBJ2-7; V: TRBV20-1; CDR3: SASLMAYERY
J: TRBJ1-2; V: TRBV2; CDR3: ASRLNRSHDDNYGYT
J: TRBJ2-7; V: TRBV25-1; CDR3: ASSDRQGARAY
J: TRBJ2-5; V: TRBV7-9; CDR3: ASSQLQGSETQY
J: TRBJ1-1; V: TRBV10-3; CDR3: AITQGSNTEAF
J: TRBJ1-1; V: TRBV10-3; CDR3: AINSDRGSEAF
J: TRBJ2-6; V: TRBV10-3; CDR3: AISPFPGDSGANVLT
J: TRBJ2-2; V: TRBV12-3/TRBV12-4; CDR3: ASRRGGGAGELF
J: TRBJ2-6; V: TRBV6-5; CDR3: ASSYMAGANVLT
J: .; V: TRBV20-1; CDR3: SARVLAGGGREQF
J: TRBJ1-2; V: TRBV12-3/TRBV12-4; CDR3: ASSPAPGSFYGYT
J: TRBJ2-7; V: TRBV7-2; CDR3: ASSLVVATRIYEQY
J: TRBJ2-7; V: TRBV7-3; CDR3: ASSLNAWGDEQY
J: .; V: TRBV12-3/TRBV12-4; CDR3: ASSVQGQF
J: TRBJ1-4; V: TRBV28; CDR3: ASTWTVATNEKLF
J: TRBJ1-3; V: TRBV10-3; CDR3: AISESQQRHTIY
J: TRBJ2-5; V: TRBV15; CDR3: ATSRDGPIAWETQY
J: TRBJ1-2; V: TRBV11-3; CDR3: ASSPRTGGGSNYGYT
J: TRBJ2-5; V: TRBV5-6; CDR3: ASSSGPNPYQETQY
J: TRBJ1-6; V: TRBV12-3/TRBV12-4; CDR3: ASSSKGSYNSPLH
J: TRBJ2-1; V: TRBV29-1; CDR3: SVDGQYNEQF
J: TRBJ1-6; V: TRBV29-1; CDR3: SVVSGGDSPLH
J: TRBJ2-7; V: TRBV7-6; CDR3: ASSLEDGSYEQY
J: TRBJ1-5; V: TRBV12-3/TRBV12-4; CDR3: ASRARQLYQPQH
J: TRBJ1-1; V: TRBV12-3/TRBV12-4; CDR3: ASNLIYGGKGVGTEAF
J: TRBJ2-5; V: TRBV20-1; CDR3: SARELRGLGETQY
J: TRBJ2-7; V: TRBV28; CDR3: ASSSPTIYEQY
J: TRBJ1-2; V: TRBV24-1; CDR3: ATGGTGPDYGYT
J: TRBJ2-5; V: TRBV5-1; CDR3: ATGPYPGETQY
J: TRBJ1-2; V: TRBV5-6; CDR3: ASSTREGGYT
J: .; V: TRBV7-8; CDR3: ASSEGQYNEQF
J: TRBJ1-2; V: TRBV7-9; CDR3: ASSPRKEDGYGYT
J: TRBJ2-2; V: TRBV20-1; CDR3: SARRGQETGELF
J: TRBJ1-4; V: TRBV2; CDR3: ASSLLQNEKLF
J: TRBJ2-7; V: TRBV7-9; CDR3: ASIHPTRSYEQY
J: TRBJ2-7; V: TRBV19; CDR3: ASSIAHSGGPYEQY
J: TRBJ1-1; V: TRBV29-1; CDR3: SAADGGTEAF
J: TRBJ2-7; V: TRBV6-2/TRBV6-3; CDR3: ASRGVGAGEREQY
J: TRBJ2-7; V: TRBV7-2; CDR3: ASSLGQSYEQH
J: TRBJ2-1; V: TRBV7-9; CDR3: ASSPTTPRRLNNEQF
J: TRBJ1-1; V: TRBV7-9; CDR3: ASSSLGGTEAF
J: TRBJ1-1; V: TRBV7-2; CDR3: ASSLGSRGMNTEAF
J: TRBJ1-4; V: TRBV9; CDR3: ASSVGGTTATNERLF
J: TRBJ2-5; V: TRBV11-2; CDR3: ASSSGRVGGETQY
J: TRBJ2-3; V: TRBV5-4; CDR3: ASSLNTGPGTDTQY
J: TRBJ1-2; V: TRBV4-3; CDR3: ASSQDAVKSGGYT
J: TRBJ1-1; V: TRBV6-2/TRBV6-3; CDR3: ASSQQGARTEAF
J: TRBJ2-7; V: TRBV4-1; CDR3: ASSQGDSTSYEQY
J: TRBJ2-2; V: TRBV7-3; CDR3: ASSLLGSGELS
J: TRBJ1-1; V: TRBV19; CDR3: ASSTQKNTEAF
J: TRBJ1-2; V: TRBV6-6; CDR3: ASRTDRNYGYT
J: TRBJ2-7; V: TRBV29-1; CDR3: SVGEGLEQY